The text below deals with one T cell receptor (beta chain). V dropped 0 bases and J dropped 5 bases, with 7 bases sitting between them. The CDR3 has 13 amino acids. For the second PCR, which ran for about 6 to 11 cycles, a sample-barcoded 5' primer and a J-beta primer mix were used. TCRdb itself ran the 5' RACE reads through MiXCR, one entry per CDR3 protein. The sample lists around 2 million distinct CDR3 sequences, 39% seen once, with 20% to 25% in the top ten. The data are from a study of blood T cells in healthy people across ages. The source material was blood. This TCR was sampled from a human donor in good health. The V gene is TRBV12-3 or TRBV12-4, the J gene TRBJ1-2; D remains ambiguous. The CDR3: CASSLALRYGYTF. CDR3 in DNA: TGTGCCAGCAGTTTAGCGCTTCGGTATGGCTACACCTTC.